This entry is about one T cell receptor (beta chain). Germline assignment: CDR1 SGHVS and CDR2 FNYEAQ. The CDR3 is 16 residues long. With V trimmed by 1 base and J by 4 bases, 9 bases remained unmatched. The data are from a study of T cell changes during pregnancy in multiple sclerosis. Clones were read by immunoSEQ multiplex PCR, and TCRdb kept only the in-frame ones, dropping some. In the table there are tens of thousands of clones, roughly 93% of which are singletons. Sequencing was performed on peripheral blood, taken after pregnancy. The V and J genes are TRBV7-6 and TRBJ2-5, with 7 positions matching TRBD1. This clonotype was sampled from a female donor with multiple sclerosis, enrolled in a pregnancy study. The CDR3 DNA reads as TGTGCCAGCAGCTTAGATCATAGGGGGCGAAGAGAGACCCAGTACTTC. This sequence encodes CASSLDHRGRRETQYF.